This T cell receptor beta chain was sequenced in a study of spatial heterogeneity in lung cancer. Time point described: sample taken at primary tumor resection. Sequencing of whole RNA from tumor, nontumor lung or frozen PBMC involved no sorting. J gave up 1 base and V 6 bases, and 18 bases lay outside the gene matches. The CDR3 is 19 amino acids. TCRdb re-derived calls from the 5' RACE reads in MiXCR, one entry per CDR3 protein. The data show approximately 1,000 distinct CDR3 sequences, about 35% seen once. The chain is built from TRBV12-3 or TRBV12-4 and TRBJ2-3; 8 bases are a match to TRBD2. The source of this sequence is a male donor with early-stage non-small cell lung cancer. Sequences were derived from normal lung tissue next to the tumor, sampled at surgery. CDR3 DNA sequence: TGTGCCAGCAGCTACCCGCTCGGGGGCGAAGCGGGGGGCACAGATACGCAGTATTTT. This codes for CASSYPLGGEAGGTDTQYF.